The 8 T cell receptor beta chains given below trace back to one sample, sequenced in a study of blood T cell repertoires in COVID-19. Libraries were prepared by immunoSEQ multiplex PCR; TCRdb keeps only in-frame clonotypes and omits some of them. The table has tens of thousands of clones, 88% seen once. Material: peripheral blood. The receptors were gathered from a woman at least 80 years old with acute or convalescent COVID-19.

The gene calls are TRBV3-1 (or the pseudogene TRBV3-2) and TRBJ2-3; D is uncertain. The CDR3 extends over 13 amino acids. Germline CDR1 is LGHDT and CDR2 is YNNKEL (reference sequence). V was clipped by 1 base and J by 1 base, with 3 bases between them. The DNA of the CDR3 is TGTGCCAGCAGCCAAGGAGGCACAGATACGCAGTATTTT. This gives the protein CASSQGGTDTQYF.

The chain has TRBV19 and TRBJ2-6, with a possible D match to TRBD2 (6 bases). CDR1 LNHDA and CDR2 SQIVND come from the germline V gene (reference sequence). V was trimmed by 5 bases and J by 1 base, leaving 15 bases between them. The CDR3 is made up of 17 amino acids. The CDR3 loop is CASSPGSPSSGANVLTF. The CDR3 DNA reads TGTGCCAGTAGTCCCGGGAGCCCGTCGTCTGGGGCCAACGTCCTGACTTTC.

The chain has TRBV27 and TRBJ2-2; TRBD2 agrees at 8 bases. From germline, CDR1 is MNHEY and CDR2 SMNVEV (reference sequence). The V and J ends lost 5 bases and 5 bases, in that order; junction bases with no gene match: 7. CDR3 length equals 15 residues. In nucleotides, the CDR3 is TGTGCCAGCAGTCCTCGGGGGGGCCGGACCGGGGAGCTGTTTTTT. This translates into CASSPRGGRTGELFF.

This clone was counted a single time. The rearrangement joins TRBV3-1 (or the pseudogene TRBV3-2) to TRBJ1-1; D remains ambiguous. Trimming removed 3 bases from V and 1 base from J, with 9 bases in between. Germline V CDR1 and CDR2: LGHDT, YNNKEL (reference sequence). The CDR3 is made up of 14 amino acids. CDR3 in amino acids: CASSQMAGNTEAFF. The DNA for the CDR3 is TGTGCCAGCAGCCAGATGGCGGGGAACACTGAAGCTTTCTTT.

This chain uses TRBV18 with TRBJ1-2, with D possibly matching TRBD1 (6 bases). Germline CDR1 KGHSH, CDR2 LQKENI. This CDR3 has 13 amino acids. V dropped 3 bases and J dropped 2 bases, with 7 bases sitting between them. The CDR3 here is CASSPGGNYGYTF. As DNA, the CDR3 is TGTGCCAGCTCACCTGGGGGCAACTATGGCTACACCTTC. The full variable domain, in which reference TRBV18 and TRBJ1-2 provide the parts outside the CDR3, is NAGVMQNPRHLVRRRGQEARLRCSPMKGHSHVYWYRQLPEEGLKFMVYLQKENIIDESGMPKERFSAEFPKEGPSILRIQQVVRGDSAAYFCASSPGGNYGYTFGSGTRLTVV.

The CDR3 bases are TGTGCCAGCAGCCTCTATGGCTACACCTTC. Translated, it gives CASSLYGYTF. V gene TRBV2 combines with J gene TRBJ1-2; no clear D. The CDR3 loop spans 10 amino acids. V lost 6 bases and J 4 bases, leaving 3 bases between the germline ends. Germline loops: CDR1 SNHLY, CDR2 FYNNEI.

V gene TRBV5-1 combines with J gene TRBJ1-2; D perhaps matches TRBD1 (6 bases). The CDR3 sequence is 12 residues long. Between the trimmed V and J ends, which lost 3 bases and 8 bases, there was a span of 11 bases. The V gene's germline CDR1 is SGHRS and CDR2 YFSETQ. The CDR3 nucleotides read TGCGCCAGCAGCTCCTCCGGGACAGGCTACACCTTC. It is translated as CASSSSGTGYTF.

The chain combines TRBV5-1 with TRBJ1-4; D may be TRBD1 (5 bases). The germline V and J ends were trimmed by 0 bases and 0 bases, with 9 bases remaining between them. CDR3 length equals 16 residues. Germline CDR1 SGHRS, CDR2 YFSETQ. The CDR3 coding sequence is TGCGCCAGCAGCTTGGGGGTACAGGCAACTAATGAAAAACTGTTTTTT. Its translation: CASSLGVQATNEKLFF.